The 4 T cell receptor beta chains reported below all come from one sample, sequenced in a study of T cell responses to AZD1222 COVID-19 vaccine. TCRdb's copy holds only in-frame clones and misses some; the assay was immunoSEQ multiplex PCR. The sample has about 140,000 clones; approximately 93% are singletons. This sample comprised peripheral blood, obtained on day 0 of MenACWY control vaccination. The receptors were gathered from an adult in good health.

V usage is TRBV5-1 and J usage is TRBJ1-2; 7 bases match TRBD1. Germline V lookup: CDR1 SGHRS, CDR2 YFSETQ. CDR3 length: 13 amino acids. Trimming took 5 bases from V and 3 from J; bases not matched to a gene: 4. This CDR3 reads CASSSGTDYGYTF. DNA for the CDR3: TGCGCCAGCAGTTCCGGGACAGACTATGGCTACACCTTC.

The V and J genes are TRBV3-1 (or the pseudogene TRBV3-2) and TRBJ1-1; 8 positions match TRBD1. Trimming took 5 bases from V and 5 from J; bases not matched to a gene: 10. The CDR3 covers 15 residues. CDR1 and CDR2 (germline): LGHDT, YNNKEL (reference sequence). In DNA form, the CDR3 reads TGTGCCAGCAGCTTGGCACAGGGGGGAGGGACTGAAGCTTTCTTT. It is translated as CASSLAQGGGTEAFF.

The chain joins TRBV6-4 to TRBJ2-7; D possibly corresponds to TRBD2 (5 bases). The germline V and J ends were trimmed by 2 bases and 4 bases, with 15 bases remaining between them. The CDR3 loop spans 15 amino acids. Germline V CDR1 and CDR2: MRHNA, SNTAGT. The CDR3 DNA reads as TGTGCCAGCAGTGACCCCGAGCCGGGGATATACGAGCAGTACTTC. As protein: CASSDPEPGIYEQYF.

V and J are TRBV5-1 and TRBJ2-1; D is unresolved. Looked up from germline, CDR1 is SGHRS and CDR2 is YFSETQ. V dropped 3 bases and J dropped 6 bases, with 4 bases sitting between them. This CDR3 has 11 amino acids. CDR3 sequence: CASSYSNEQFF. The CDR3 DNA sequence: TGCGCCAGCAGCTACTCCAATGAGCAGTTCTTC.